The T cell receptor beta chain described here comes from a study of T cell repertoires in cytomegalovirus infection. Overall study context: An indication of both CMV infection and matching HLA type came from public TCR beta signatures.

TCRdb independently ran MiXCR on the reads; one entry per CDR3 protein. The sample shows nearly 550,000 distinct CDR3 sequences, 16% of them seen only once. The length of the CDR3 is 14 residues. V shed 4 bases, J shed 3 bases, and the junction held 2 bases outside the gene matches. Germline CDR1 LNHDA, CDR2 SQIVND (reference sequence). The sequencing sample was made of CD8+ T cells from PBMCs. The TCR was taken from a human donor in good health (CMV status not recorded). Some clones in this sample may be carry-over from other donors' samples. The genes are TRBV19 and TRBJ2-3; 9 bases line up with TRBD1. The CDR3: CASSNRGLTDTQYF. CDR3 DNA sequence: TGTGCCAGTAGTAACAGGGGGCTAACAGATACGCAGTATTTT.